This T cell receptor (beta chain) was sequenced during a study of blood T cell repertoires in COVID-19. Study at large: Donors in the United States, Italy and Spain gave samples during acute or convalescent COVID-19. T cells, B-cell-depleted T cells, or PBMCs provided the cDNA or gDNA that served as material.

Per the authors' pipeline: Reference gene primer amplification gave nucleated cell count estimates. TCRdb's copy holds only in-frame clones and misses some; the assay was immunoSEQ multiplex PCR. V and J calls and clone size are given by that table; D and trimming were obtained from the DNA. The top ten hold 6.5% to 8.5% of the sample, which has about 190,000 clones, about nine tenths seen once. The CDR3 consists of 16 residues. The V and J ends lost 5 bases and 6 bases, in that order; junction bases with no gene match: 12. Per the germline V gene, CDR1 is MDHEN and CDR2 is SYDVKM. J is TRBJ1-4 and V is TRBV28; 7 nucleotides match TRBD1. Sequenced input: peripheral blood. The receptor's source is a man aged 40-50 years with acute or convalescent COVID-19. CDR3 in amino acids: CASSRILDREDEKLFF. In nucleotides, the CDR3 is TGTGCCAGCAGTCGAATACTAGACAGGGAGGATGAAAAACTGTTTTTT.